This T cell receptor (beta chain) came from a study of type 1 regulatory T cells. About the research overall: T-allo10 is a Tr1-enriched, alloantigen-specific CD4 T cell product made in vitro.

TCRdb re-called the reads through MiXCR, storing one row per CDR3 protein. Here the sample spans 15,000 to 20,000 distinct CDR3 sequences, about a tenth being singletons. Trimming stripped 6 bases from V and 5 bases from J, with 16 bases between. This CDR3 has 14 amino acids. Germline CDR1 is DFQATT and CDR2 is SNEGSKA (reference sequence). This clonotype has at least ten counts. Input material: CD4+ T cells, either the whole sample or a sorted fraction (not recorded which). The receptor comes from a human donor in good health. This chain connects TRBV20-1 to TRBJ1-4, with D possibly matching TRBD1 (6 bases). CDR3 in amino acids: CSATEGQKNEKLFF. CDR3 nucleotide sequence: TGCAGTGCCACAGAAGGACAGAAGAATGAAAAACTGTTTTTT.